This T cell receptor beta chain was documented in a study of T cells after yellow fever vaccination. Study overall: Preparing low-cell-number fractions relied on SMART-Seq v4 Ultra Low Input. General observations from the study: A large majority of primary-vaccination clones showed up again after the booster (under 98% CD4, 85% to 90% CD8).

UMIs and a universal primer site were added when TCR cDNA was made by 5'RACE template switching. Using its own MiXCR run on the 5' RACE reads, TCRdb lists one record per CDR3 protein. The repertoire consists of roughly 500,000 distinct CDR3 sequences, with about 19% occurring once and the leading ten covering 14%. Of note for this clonotype: What it binds is not known.

Trimming shortened V by 3 bases and J by 3 bases, and 23 bases separated the two germline ends. This CDR3 spans 18 amino acids. This TCR derives from a man aged 25-40 years who received the YFV17D yellow fever vaccine. The J gene is TRBJ1-1, the V gene TRBV7-1, with D tentatively TRBD1 (5 bases). TRBV7-1 is treated as an ORF (open reading frame) with a function not yet certain. The sequencing used PBMCs, collected 15 days after the yellow fever booster vaccination. In DNA, the CDR3 is TGTGCCAGCAGCTCCCGACAGTCATCCACCTTTCGATACACTGAAGCTTTCTTT. Translated, it gives CASSSRQSSTFRYTEAFF.